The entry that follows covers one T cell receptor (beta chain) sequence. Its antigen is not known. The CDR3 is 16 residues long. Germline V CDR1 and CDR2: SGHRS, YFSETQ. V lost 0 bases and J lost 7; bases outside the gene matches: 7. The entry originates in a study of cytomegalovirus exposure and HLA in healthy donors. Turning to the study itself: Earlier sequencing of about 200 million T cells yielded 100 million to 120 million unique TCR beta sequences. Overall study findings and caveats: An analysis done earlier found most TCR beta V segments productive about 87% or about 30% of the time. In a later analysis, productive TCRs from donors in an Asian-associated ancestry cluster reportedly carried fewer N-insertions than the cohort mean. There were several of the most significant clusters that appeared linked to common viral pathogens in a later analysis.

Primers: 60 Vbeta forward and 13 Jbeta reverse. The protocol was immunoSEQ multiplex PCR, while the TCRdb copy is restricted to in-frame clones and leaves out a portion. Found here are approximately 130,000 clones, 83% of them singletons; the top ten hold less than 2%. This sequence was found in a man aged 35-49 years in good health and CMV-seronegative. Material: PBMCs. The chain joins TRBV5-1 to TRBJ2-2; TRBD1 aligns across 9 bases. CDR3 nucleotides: TGCGCCAGCAGCTTGGAATTACAGGGGGCCGGCGGGGAGCTGTTTTTT. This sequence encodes CASSLELQGAGGELFF.